This is a list of T cell receptor beta chains from one sample in a study of monozygotic twins with inflammatory bowel disease. One entry per CDR3 protein, without DNA, is what TCRdb gives after re-calling the 5' RACE reads. This sample carries fewer than 200,000 distinct CDR3 sequences, with 2.4% going to the ten biggest clones. The source material was blood. The receptors here all came from a human donor with ulcerative colitis or Crohn's disease, or a healthy co-twin of an affected twin (not recorded which). Both conserved end residues are part of each CDR3.

v_gene	j_gene	CDR3aa
TRBV2	TRBJ1-2	CASPQWEGRYTF
TRBV5-1	TRBJ2-1	CASRVDAYNEQFF
TRBV5-1	TRBJ2-7	CASSLAGAGYEQYF
TRBV5-5	TRBJ2-3	CASSQAVRADTQYF
TRBV9	TRBJ1-2	CASSQGASSYGYTF
TRBV20-1	TRBJ1-4	CSAVRATNEKLFF
TRBV29-1	TRBJ2-1	CIAALDYNEQFF
TRBV6-5	TRBJ1-2	CASSSGDRGLYGYTF
TRBV5-1	TRBJ2-7	CASSAPTTGLQDEQYF
TRBV7-8	TRBJ1-1	CASSLRDFGGRGTEAFF
TRBV7-7	TRBJ2-3	CASSLGDRGDTQYF
TRBV7-2	TRBJ2-3	CASSLPSGYTDTQYF
TRBV19	TRBJ2-4	CASSPVPVNIQYF
TRBV7-2	TRBJ1-2	CASSRMGRLYGYTF
TRBV9	TRBJ1-2	CASSITGSSYGYTF
TRBV6-2/TRBV6-3	TRBJ2-1	CASQGADYSNEQFF
TRBV7-2	TRBJ2-3	CASSFLIPPDTQYF
TRBV2	TRBJ2-3	CASSPRQGPDTQYF
TRBV20-1	TRBJ2-7	CSARRAGPTAEQYF
TRBV27	TRBJ2-1	CASSLSQDNEQFF
TRBV5-1	TRBJ2-1	CASSLAYEQFF
TRBV7-9	TRBJ2-1	CASSRPQTGGYNEQFF
TRBV13	TRBJ2-7	CASSKQGNDEQYF
TRBV10-3	TRBJ1-4	CAIRTGGDEKLFF
TRBV6-5	TRBJ1-4	CASSRGGEKLFF
TRBV6-2/TRBV6-3	TRBJ2-1	CASSTLAGPFYEQFF
TRBV5-6	TRBJ1-5	CASSATESNQPQHF
TRBV19	TRBJ1-3	CASSRGTGQPGNTIYF
TRBV9	TRBJ1-4	CASSVGGRNNEKLFF
TRBV11-1	TRBJ2-7	CASSLAGYSYEQYF
TRBV3-1	TRBJ2-1	CASSQEWLGNEQFF
TRBV18	TRBJ2-5	CASSPRGSGSNRETQYF